Below are 4 T cell receptor beta chains sequenced from a single sample in a study of T cells after yellow fever vaccination. One entry per CDR3 protein, called by TCRdb with MiXCR from the 5' RACE reads. The sample lists a few hundred thousand distinct CDR3 sequences, approximately 6% occurring once. The material sequenced was PBMCs, taken 5 days after the yellow fever booster vaccination. The source is a man aged 25-45 years who received the YFV17D yellow fever vaccine.

The chain links TRBV20-1 to TRBJ2-3; D could derive from TRBD1 or TRBD2 (5 bases each). Germline V gene lookup returns CDR1 DFQATT and CDR2 SNEGSKA (reference sequence). Trimming left V 1 base short and J 4 bases short, with 12 bases between. CDR3 length: 14 residues. The CDR3 reads CSARAGRRADTQYF. The CDR3 nucleotides are TGCAGTGCTAGAGCGGGGCGACGGGCAGATACGCAGTATTTT.

This clonotype turned up a few times. The chain uses TRBV12-3 or TRBV12-4 and TRBJ2-1; D not certain. The V end lost 2 bases, the J end lost 5 bases, and 13 bases lay between the germline ends. The CDR3 spans 15 residues. DNA for the CDR3: TGTGCCAGCAGTTTAACCTCTATGGGCCACAATGAGCAGTTCTTC. This gives the protein CASSLTSMGHNEQFF.

This clonotype appeared a few times. This chain connects TRBV14 to TRBJ2-7; 9 bases agree with TRBD2. The CDR3 loop spans 15 amino acids. Germline CDR1 is SGHDN and CDR2 is FVKESK. With V trimmed by 1 base and J by 6 bases, 7 bases remained unmatched. CDR3 residues: CASSQASGRFREQYF. CDR3 DNA sequence: TGTGCCAGCAGCCAAGCAAGCGGGAGGTTCCGCGAGCAGTACTTC.

Of note for this clonotype: Relative to the germline gene, one junction end is altered; a read error may explain this. The chain recombines TRBV20-1 with TRBJ2-3; maybe TRBD2 (6 bases). The CDR3 is made up of 17 amino acids. The germline gives CDR1 DFQATT, CDR2 SNEGSKA (reference sequence). The CDR3 sequence: CCASSGWRAASTDTQYF. DNA for the CDR3: TGCTGTGCTAGTTCCGGGTGGAGGGCGGCCAGCACAGATACGCAGTATTTT.